Presented here are 23 T cell receptor beta chains from one specimen sequenced in a study of blood T cell repertoires in COVID-19. Produced via immunoSEQ multiplex PCR; TCRdb's table is partial and in-frame only. Of about 69,000 clones in the sample, less than 95% are singletons; the top ten hold 5.1%. Sequences were obtained from peripheral blood. These receptors were taken from a woman aged 18-35 years with acute or convalescent COVID-19.

The rearrangement uses TRBV5-1 and TRBJ2-2; D possibly corresponds to TRBD2 (6 bases). The CDR3 extends over 14 amino acids. In germline, CDR1 is SGHRS, CDR2 YFSETQ. V gave up 5 bases and J gave up 4 bases, with 12 bases separating them. The CDR3 loop reads CASRIQGGTGELFF. As DNA, the CDR3 is TGCGCCAGCAGAATTCAGGGAGGCACCGGGGAGCTGTTTTTT.

This rearrangement joins TRBV19 to TRBJ1-1; 10 nucleotides agree with TRBD1. Germline CDR1 and CDR2: LNHDA and SQIVND (reference sequence). The CDR3 extends over 15 amino acids. J lost 6 bases, V lost 5 bases, and 9 bases had no gene match. The CDR3 is CASSSGGGTGAEAFF. CDR3 nucleotides: TGTGCCAGTAGTTCTGGTGGGGGGACAGGGGCTGAAGCTTTCTTT.

This sequence joins TRBV19 and TRBJ1-1; possibly TRBD1 for D (5 bases). The CDR3 has 13 residues. Between the trimmed V and J ends, which lost 2 bases and 7 bases, there was a span of 11 bases. Germline loops: CDR1 LNHDA, CDR2 SQIVND (reference sequence). The CDR3 loop is CASSILGQGEAFF. The CDR3 region has the DNA TGTGCCAGTAGTATATTGGGGCAGGGTGAAGCTTTCTTT.

The chain uses TRBV18 and TRBJ2-3; tentative D call: TRBD2 (6 bases). Per the germline V gene, CDR1 is KGHSH and CDR2 is LQKENI. Trimming removed 2 bases from V and 0 bases from J, with 9 bases in between. The CDR3 is made up of 15 amino acids. The CDR3 is CASSPEAGSTDTQYF. CDR3 nucleotides: TGTGCCAGCTCACCAGAGGCGGGAAGCACAGATACGCAGTATTTT.

This rearrangement joins TRBV27 to TRBJ1-2, with 8 positions matching TRBD1. The CDR3 covers 14 residues. V was clipped by 6 bases and J by 8 bases; unmatched bases: 11. Germline CDR1 is MNHEY and CDR2 is SMNVEV (reference sequence). The chain's CDR3 is CASSQGGQGGGYTF. The CDR3 DNA reads as TGTGCCAGCAGCCAAGGTGGACAGGGCGGGGGCTACACCTTC.

The chain has TRBV5-1 and TRBJ1-1; 10 bases fit TRBD1. The V and J ends lost 4 bases and 2 bases, in that order; junction bases with no gene match: 11. Germline CDR1 SGHRS, CDR2 YFSETQ. CDR3 length: 17 amino acids. CDR3 amino acids: CASSEAGTGADNTEAFF. The CDR3 DNA is TGCGCCAGCAGCGAAGCAGGGACAGGGGCGGATAACACTGAAGCTTTCTTT. The full variable domain, completed using reference TRBV5-1 and TRBJ1-1, is KAGVTQTPRYLIKTRGQQVTLSCSPISGHRSVSWYQQTPGQGLQFLFEYFSETQRNKGNFPGRFSGRQFSNSRSEMNVSTLELGDSALYLCASSEAGTGADNTEAFFGQGTRLTVV.

The genes are TRBV30 and TRBJ2-7, with unresolved D. The germline CDR1 and CDR2 sequences are GTSNPN and SVGIG (reference sequence). This CDR3 region has 15 residues. Deletions cut 2 bases from V and 0 bases from J, with 14 bases between. The CDR3 DNA reads as TGTGCCTGGAGTAATTCTGCAGGCCTCTCCTACGAGCAGTACTTC. This codes for CAWSNSAGLSYEQYF.

Here the CDR3 reads CSVLAGTYEQYF. In nucleotides, the CDR3 is TGCAGCGTCCTGGCAGGTACCTACGAGCAGTACTTC. The chain links TRBV29-1 to TRBJ2-7; no clear D. The germline gives CDR1 SQVTM, CDR2 ANQGSEA. V was trimmed by 6 bases and J by 2 bases, leaving 11 bases between them. CDR3 size: 12 residues.

This clone was detected only once. J is TRBJ2-5 and V is TRBV6-2 or TRBV6-3; no clear D. V was shortened by 2 bases and J by 5 bases, with 6 bases between the two germline ends. This CDR3 contains 12 residues. The V gene's germline CDR1 is MNHEY and CDR2 SVGEGT. CDR3 DNA sequence: TGTGCCAGCAGTTACATCCGTGAGACCCAGTACTTC. This codes for CASSYIRETQYF.

This clone was recorded once. The gene calls are TRBV6-5 and TRBJ1-6, with TRBD1 as a possible D gene (5 bases). This CDR3 region has 15 residues. CDR1 and CDR2 from the germline V gene are MNHEY and SVGAGI. The V end lost 5 bases, the J end lost 5 bases, and 13 bases lay between the germline ends. The CDR3 reads CASSQNRRDNSPLHF. For the CDR3, the DNA is TGTGCCAGCAGTCAGAACAGGAGGGATAATTCACCCCTCCACTTT.

CDR3 sequence reads: CASSEKSTAGDQETQYF. The CDR3 bases are TGTGCCAGCAGCGAAAAATCTACAGCGGGGGACCAAGAGACCCAGTACTTC. V gene TRBV2 combines with J gene TRBJ2-5; 8 bases match TRBD2. V lost 6 bases to trimming and J lost 0 bases; unmatched junction nucleotides: 12. The CDR3 covers 17 residues. Germline values: CDR1 SNHLY, CDR2 FYNNEI.

Comment on this clone: One end of the junction varies from germline; a read error may be responsible. The CDR3 reads CASSDSALPGF. CDR3 nucleotide sequence: TGTGCCAGCAGTGATTCGGCTCTGCCGGGCTTT. The rearrangement links TRBV2 to TRBJ1-1; D not resolved. Germline V gives CDR1 SNHLY, CDR2 FYNNEI. This CDR3 contains 11 residues.

The rearrangement joins TRBV18 to TRBJ1-3; D might be TRBD1 (6 bases). V was trimmed by 3 bases and J by 7 bases, leaving 13 bases between them. This CDR3 comprises 14 residues. The germline V gene encodes CDR1 KGHSH and CDR2 LQKENI. CDR3: CASSPGHERNTIYF. The CDR3 bases are TGTGCCAGCTCACCGGGACACGAGAGGAACACCATATATTTT.

This sequence joins TRBV5-1 and TRBJ2-1; 10 bases fit TRBD2. Losses at the gene ends were 0 bases for V and 8 bases for J; bases not matched to a gene: 8. The CDR3 extends over 16 amino acids. Germline loops: CDR1 SGHRS, CDR2 YFSETQ. CDR3: CASSLVLAGAGDEQFF. CDR3 sequence (DNA): TGCGCCAGCAGCTTGGTGCTAGCGGGAGCTGGCGATGAGCAGTTCTTC.

J is TRBJ2-1 and V is TRBV4-3; 8 nucleotides align to TRBD2. After removal of 0 bases from V and 6 bases from J, the junction contained 7 bases not matched to a gene. Germline loops: CDR1 LGHNA, CDR2 YSLEER. The CDR3 covers 16 residues. Written as DNA, the CDR3 is TGCGCCAGCAGCCAAGATCGAAGCGGGAGTGGCAATGAGCAGTTCTTC. Amino acid sequence: CASSQDRSGSGNEQFF.

The rearrangement joins TRBV3-1 (or the pseudogene TRBV3-2) to TRBJ1-6, with D possibly being TRBD1 (5 bases). Germline V lookup: CDR1 LGHDT, CDR2 YNNKEL (reference sequence). CDR3 size: 13 residues. Trimming took off 1 base at V and 10 bases at J, with 8 bases between the two ends. CDR3 sequence: CASSQVRGSPLHF. The CDR3, as DNA: TGTGCCAGCAGCCAAGTTAGGGGATCACCCCTCCACTTT.

The chain uses TRBV30 and TRBJ1-2; possible D gene TRBD1, 5 bases. Germline loops: CDR1 GTSNPN, CDR2 SVGIG (reference sequence). CDR3 length: 13 residues. Trimming left V 0 bases short and J 5 bases short, with 10 bases between. The CDR3 is CAWSVTGYYGYTF. In DNA, the CDR3 is TGTGCCTGGAGTGTAACAGGCTATTATGGCTACACCTTC.

The chain is built from TRBV19 and TRBJ1-6; no reliable D call. The length of the CDR3 is 15 residues. In germline, CDR1 is LNHDA, CDR2 SQIVND (reference sequence). Trimming shortened V by 4 bases and J by 6 bases, and 13 bases separated the two germline ends. CDR3 loop: CASSTLGGSNSPLHF. The DNA of the CDR3 is TGTGCCAGTAGTACCCTCGGAGGGAGTAATTCACCCCTCCACTTT.

The genes are TRBV5-6 and TRBJ2-7; D may be TRBD1 (6 bases). The CDR3 contains 15 residues. Germline values: CDR1 SGHDT, CDR2 YYEEEE. V was trimmed by 1 base and J by 4 bases, leaving 15 bases between them. As DNA, the CDR3 is TGTGCCAGCAGCTTGACGTTAACAGGGATTTACGAGCAGTACTTC. Translated, it gives CASSLTLTGIYEQYF.

This clone was recorded once. The chain is built from TRBV7-9 and TRBJ2-3; D gene ambiguous. The CDR3 covers 16 residues. Germline CDR1 SEHNR, CDR2 FQNEAQ (reference sequence). With 5 bases removed from V and 1 base from J, the gap between germline ends came to 16 bases. The CDR3 loop reads CASSKFGAPGTDTQYF. The DNA of the CDR3 is TGTGCCAGCAGCAAGTTCGGAGCCCCGGGCACAGATACGCAGTATTTT.

J is TRBJ1-2 and V is TRBV30; 9 bases agree with TRBD1. The CDR3 loop spans 15 amino acids. Germline assignment: CDR1 GTSNPN and CDR2 SVGIG (reference sequence). The trim removed 3 bases at V and 7 bases at J, leaving 12 bases unmatched. This chain's CDR3 is CAWRAQNRGLGGYTF. CDR3 DNA: TGTGCCTGGAGGGCCCAGAACAGGGGGCTGGGTGGCTACACCTTC. The complete variable domain, with remaining parts taken from reference TRBV30 and TRBJ1-2, reads SQTIHQWPATLVQPVGSPLSLECTVEGTSNPNLYWYRQAAGRGLQLLFYSVGIGQISSEVPQNLSASRPQDRQFILSSKKLLLSDSGFYLCAWRAQNRGLGGYTFGSGTRLTVV.

The chain links TRBV5-1 to TRBJ1-2; 9 nucleotides line up with TRBD1. This CDR3 spans 19 amino acids. Germline CDR1 and CDR2: SGHRS and YFSETQ. V lost 4 bases, J lost 1 base, and 17 bases stayed unmatched. This CDR3 reads CASSKLRRDRDDNNYGYTF. The CDR3 DNA reads as TGCGCCAGCAGCAAATTAAGGCGGGACAGGGACGATAATAACTATGGCTACACCTTC.

The chain couples TRBV30 to TRBJ1-2; TRBD1 matches 7 bases. The CDR3 loop spans 13 amino acids. CDR1 GTSNPN and CDR2 SVGIG come from the germline V gene (reference sequence). Trimming removed 1 base from V and 4 bases from J; junction bases left unmatched: 3. For the CDR3, the DNA is TGTGCCTGGAGTGAGGGGGCTGGCTATGGCTACACCTTC. Translated: CAWSEGAGYGYTF.